The 28 T cell receptor beta chains given below trace back to one sample, sequenced in a study of OX40 agonist ivuxolimab in advanced cancers. The protocol was immunoSEQ multiplex PCR, while the TCRdb copy is restricted to in-frame clones and leaves out a portion. The sample shows tens of thousands of clones, just over 85% of them seen only once. This material consisted of CD4+ or CD8+ T cells sorted from blood, taken in a trial of the OX40 agonist ivuxolimab. These receptors came from an adult with an advanced solid tumor such as melanoma, head and neck, liver or kidney cancer.

The chain has TRBV10-1 and TRBJ1-4; D uncertain. This CDR3 is 13 amino acids long. Germline V gives CDR1 WNHNN, CDR2 SYGVQD (reference sequence). V lost 4 bases, J lost 5 bases, and 8 bases lay in between. CDR3 sequence: CASSGSTNEKLFF. CDR3 DNA sequence: TGCGCCAGCAGTGGAAGTACAAATGAAAAACTGTTTTTT.

The chain employs TRBV2 and TRBJ2-7, with D maybe TRBD2 (5 bases). The CDR3 contains 12 residues. V lost 7 bases and J lost 6, with 13 bases in between. CDR1 SNHLY and CDR2 FYNNEI come from the germline V gene. CDR3 DNA: TGTGCCAGCACCCCCGGGGTGGGCGAGCAGTACTTC. Protein sequence: CASTPGVGEQYF.

The V and J genes are TRBV6-1 and TRBJ2-7; 9 bases align to TRBD2. The CDR3 loop spans 14 amino acids. V trimming: 6 bases; J trimming: 6 bases; junction bases outside the gene matches: 9. Germline V gives CDR1 MNHNS, CDR2 SASEGT. CDR3 protein: CASSYGGGAVEQYF. The DNA for the CDR3 is TGTGCCAGCAGCTATGGCGGGGGGGCCGTCGAGCAGTACTTC.

The V call is TRBV7-2, the J call TRBJ1-5, with a weak D call TRBD1 (5 bases). The V gene's germline CDR1 is SGHTA and CDR2 FQGNSA. V lost 2 bases to trimming and J lost 9 bases, with 11 bases between them. The CDR3 loop spans 13 amino acids. Written as DNA, the CDR3 is TGTGCCAGCAGCTTAATGGGGGATCCGCCCCAGCATTTT. This sequence encodes CASSLMGDPPQHF.

The chain couples TRBV2 to TRBJ2-1; 7 bases are a match to TRBD1. The germline V gene has CDR1 SNHLY and CDR2 FYNNEI. V gave up 7 bases and J gave up 6 bases; unmatched junction bases: 12. This CDR3 spans 15 amino acids. The CDR3 reads CASILSGTALNEQFF. As DNA, the CDR3 is TGTGCCAGCATATTGTCCGGGACAGCTCTCAATGAGCAGTTCTTC.

The genes are TRBV7-9 and TRBJ2-5; D gene uncertain. The CDR3 contains 13 residues. The V end lost 3 bases, the J end lost 2 bases, and 7 bases lay between the germline ends. Germline lookup yields CDR1 SEHNR and CDR2 FQNEAQ (reference sequence). The DNA of the CDR3 is TGTGCCAGCAGCTTGTGGGGTCAAGAGACCCAGTACTTC. The encoded protein is CASSLWGQETQYF.

This chain joins TRBV7-6 and TRBJ1-4; no reliable D call. The CDR3 runs 15 residues. CDR1 SGHVS and CDR2 FNYEAQ come from the germline V gene. V gave up 0 bases and J gave up 3 bases, with 8 bases separating them. The CDR3 sequence is CASSLARVPNEKLFF. As DNA, the CDR3 is TGTGCCAGCAGCTTAGCTAGGGTCCCTAATGAAAAACTGTTTTTT.

This clone turned up a few times. The chain has TRBV5-5 and TRBJ1-4; no clear D. The CDR3 is made up of 15 amino acids. Trimming shortened V by 4 bases and J by 4 bases, and 14 bases separated the two germline ends. Germline V gene lookup returns CDR1 SGHKS and CDR2 YYEKEE (reference sequence). The CDR3 nucleotides read TGTGCCAGCAGCAATCAACCCCGTAATAATGAAAAACTGTTTTTT. Protein sequence: CASSNQPRNNEKLFF.

This clone appeared a few times. The V gene is TRBV10-3, the J gene TRBJ1-6; TRBD1 agrees at 7 bases. The CDR3 length is 15 residues. Germline V gene lookup returns CDR1 ENHRY and CDR2 SYGVKD. V was pared by 2 bases and J by 10 bases, with 8 bases of the junction left unmatched. The CDR3 sequence is CAISEGAGGSSPLHF. In nucleotides, the CDR3 is TGTGCCATCAGTGAGGGTGCAGGGGGGAGCTCACCCCTCCACTTT.

This clone appeared once. The CDR3 bases are TGTGCCAGCAAGAATCCAGGGAGTGAAGCTTTCTTT. Translating gives CASKNPGSEAFF. V is TRBV9 and J is TRBJ1-1; maybe TRBD1 (5 bases). The V gene lost 6 bases and the J gene lost 7 bases, with 13 bases spanning the gap. Germline V gene lookup returns CDR1 SGDLS and CDR2 YYNGEE. The CDR3 is 12 amino acids.

V gene TRBV30 combines with J gene TRBJ2-1; possibly TRBD2 for D (6 bases). Germline assignment: CDR1 GTSNPN and CDR2 SVGIG (reference sequence). V was shortened by 3 bases and J by 4 bases, with 10 bases between the two germline ends. This CDR3 spans 13 amino acids. CDR3 sequence: CAWRRGAYNEQFF. DNA of the CDR3: TGTGCCTGGAGACGCGGGGCTTACAATGAGCAGTTCTTC.

V is TRBV28 and J is TRBJ1-6; D is undetermined. Trimming took off 6 bases at V and 7 bases at J, with 13 bases between the two ends. This CDR3 is built from 14 residues. Germline CDR1 reads MDHEN; CDR2 reads SYDVKM. In DNA form, the CDR3 reads TGTGCCAGCAGGCTCACGCGGACGAATTCACCCCTCCACTTT. As protein: CASRLTRTNSPLHF.

The chain combines TRBV30 with TRBJ1-1; D uncertain. V dropped 4 bases and J dropped 5 bases, with 11 bases sitting between them. This CDR3 contains 12 residues. CDR1 is GTSNPN and CDR2 is SVGIG in the germline V gene (reference sequence). The chain's CDR3 is CAWKPRITEAFF. CDR3 bases: TGTGCCTGGAAACCAAGGATAACTGAAGCTTTCTTT.

This clone was found a few times. The J gene is TRBJ1-2, the V gene TRBV2; D perhaps matches TRBD1 (5 bases). The length of the CDR3 is 12 residues. With 8 bases removed from V and 4 bases from J, the gap between germline ends came to 11 bases. Germline V gene sequence: CDR1 SNHLY, CDR2 FYNNEI. CDR3 region: CASGEGSYGYTF. The CDR3 nucleotides are TGTGCCAGCGGGGAGGGGTCCTATGGCTACACCTTC.

For this clone: The same CDR3 arises from other DNA sequences in this sample as well. The V gene is TRBV7-2, the J gene TRBJ2-5, with 8 positions matching TRBD2. Trimming at V came to 5 bases and at J to 7 bases, leaving 15 bases not matched to a gene. The CDR3 covers 16 residues. Germline CDR1 is SGHTA and CDR2 is FQGNSA. The CDR3 DNA reads TGTGCCAGCAGCCTAGGAATCGGTAGCGGGGCGGGGACCCAGTACTTC. The encoded protein is CASSLGIGSGAGTQYF.

The chain employs TRBV29-1 and TRBJ2-5, with 8 bases fitting TRBD2. V was clipped by 0 bases and J by 4 bases; unmatched bases: 7. CDR3 length equals 15 residues. Germline CDR1 SQVTM, CDR2 ANQGSEA. The CDR3 spells CSVEDRSRGGETQYF. The CDR3 nucleotides read TGCAGCGTTGAAGACCGGTCTCGGGGGGGAGAGACCCAGTACTTC.

This chain uses TRBV2 with TRBJ2-5; the D gene is possibly TRBD2 (7 bases). V gave up 3 bases and J gave up 5 bases, with 13 bases separating them. Germline V CDR1 and CDR2: SNHLY, FYNNEI. The CDR3 is 14 residues long. The CDR3 region is CASSEFRGGETQYF. In nucleotides, the CDR3 is TGTGCCAGCAGTGAGTTCAGGGGAGGGGAGACCCAGTACTTC. The full variable domain, rest sourced from reference TRBV2 and TRBJ2-5, is EPEVTQTPSHQVTQMGQEVILRCVPISNHLYFYWYRQILGQKVEFLVSFYNNEISEKSEIFDDQFSVERPDGSNFTLKIRSTKLEDSAMYFCASSEFRGGETQYFGPGTRLLVL.

The chain recombines TRBV19 with TRBJ1-2; no clear D gene. The CDR3 loop spans 17 amino acids. The V gene's germline CDR1 is LNHDA and CDR2 SQIVND (reference sequence). V lost 3 bases and J 2 bases, leaving 19 bases between the germline ends. In DNA, the CDR3 is TGTGCCAGTAGTATTTCCACGCCGAGACGGGGAAACTATGGCTACACCTTC. This encodes CASSISTPRRGNYGYTF.

J is TRBJ1-5 and V is TRBV7-8; D is unresolved. The CDR3 extends over 16 amino acids. V lost 5 bases and J lost 7, with 21 bases in between. Germline-derived CDR1 and CDR2 are SGHVS and FQNEAQ. CDR3 in DNA: TGTGCCAGCAGCCCTGCCCGACCCGCCTCGGGACAGCCCCAGCATTTT. It translates to CASSPARPASGQPQHF.

This clone was recorded once. The chain uses TRBV11-2 and TRBJ2-3; D is perhaps TRBD1 or TRBD2 (5 bases each). The CDR3 length is 16 residues. Trimming removed 1 base from V and 6 bases from J, with 17 bases in between. The germline V gene encodes CDR1 SGHAT and CDR2 FQNNGV. CDR3 DNA sequence: TGTGCCAGCAGCTTAGGTCGGGGCAGCCCCAGGGATACGCAGTATTTT. Translating it yields CASSLGRGSPRDTQYF.

The genes are TRBV6-1 and TRBJ1-1, with 10 bases aligning to TRBD1. The CDR3 is made up of 16 amino acids. Germline-derived CDR1 and CDR2 are MNHNS and SASEGT. V lost 2 bases to trimming and J lost 1 base; unmatched junction nucleotides: 4. The DNA of the CDR3 is TGTGCCAGCAGTGAAAGACAGGGGGCGAAGAACACTGAAGCTTTCTTT. Protein sequence: CASSERQGAKNTEAFF.

The chain carries TRBV6-4 and TRBJ1-2; TRBD1 matches at 7 bases. This CDR3 contains 15 residues. The V and J ends lost 0 bases and 3 bases, in that order; junction bases with no gene match: 4. Germline CDR1 and CDR2: MRHNA and SNTAGT. For the CDR3, the DNA is TGTGCCAGCAGTGACTCCCCAGGACAGGACTATGGCTACACCTTC. It codes for CASSDSPGQDYGYTF.

The chain has TRBV2 and TRBJ2-1; D is ambiguous. V was cut by 4 bases and J by 0 bases, with 7 bases left in between. The germline V gene has CDR1 SNHLY and CDR2 FYNNEI. The CDR3 length is 14 residues. CDR3 DNA: TGTGCCAGCAGTGGAGTAAGCTCCTACAATGAGCAGTTCTTC. The encoded protein is CASSGVSSYNEQFF.

The rearrangement links TRBV5-1 to TRBJ1-4, with D unresolved. Germline CDR1 and CDR2: SGHRS and YFSETQ. Trimming cost V 4 bases and J 8 bases, with 15 bases left between them. The length of the CDR3 is 14 residues. CDR3 amino acids: CASSPRSEVEKLFF. The DNA of the CDR3 is TGCGCCAGCAGCCCACGATCGGAAGTCGAAAAACTGTTTTTT.

The chain is built from TRBV2 and TRBJ2-3; D not resolved. The length of the CDR3 is 15 residues. CDR1 SNHLY and CDR2 FYNNEI come from the germline V gene. V shed 2 bases and J shed 0 bases, with 9 bases lying between them. Here the CDR3 DNA reads TGTGCCAGCAGTGAATCTACGACTAGCACAGATACGCAGTATTTT. This encodes CASSESTTSTDTQYF. The full variable domain, rest sourced from reference TRBV2 and TRBJ2-3, is EPEVTQTPSHQVTQMGQEVILRCVPISNHLYFYWYRQILGQKVEFLVSFYNNEISEKSEIFDDQFSVERPDGSNFTLKIRSTKLEDSAMYFCASSESTTSTDTQYFGPGTRLTVL.

The chain joins TRBV6-6 to TRBJ1-2; possible D gene TRBD1, 6 bases. Between the trimmed V and J ends, which lost 4 bases and 7 bases, there was a span of 19 bases. The germline gives CDR1 MNHNY, CDR2 SVGAGI (reference sequence). CDR3 size: 15 residues. The CDR3 DNA follows: TGTGCCAGCAGTTTCCCCCCTGGGGGCGATTCTGGCTACACCTTC. Amino acids: CASSFPPGGDSGYTF.

This chain connects TRBV30 to TRBJ1-1; D might be TRBD1 (5 bases). Germline CDR1 GTSNPN, CDR2 SVGIG (reference sequence). The CDR3 consists of 13 residues. V lost 0 bases, J lost 7 bases, and 12 bases lay in between. Here the CDR3 reads CAWSVRGSGEAFF. Here the CDR3 DNA reads TGTGCCTGGAGTGTAAGGGGCAGTGGTGAAGCTTTCTTT.

This clone was seen more than once but under ten times. V usage is TRBV11-2 and J usage is TRBJ2-7; 10 bases match TRBD2. The CDR3 has 17 residues. The V and J ends lost 0 bases and 6 bases, in that order; junction bases with no gene match: 11. CDR1 and CDR2 (germline): SGHAT, FQNNGV. The CDR3, as DNA: TGTGCCAGCAGCTTAGATCGCGGTTTAGCGGGGGGACGCGAGCAGTACTTC. The encoded protein is CASSLDRGLAGGREQYF.